The clone carrying this T cell receptor beta chain was seen more than once but under ten times. This specimen comes from a study of early T cells in non-severe SARS-CoV-2 infection. TCRdb used MiXCR to reprocess the 5' RACE reads, holding one entry per CDR3 protein. This table has roughly 75,000 distinct CDR3 sequences, approximately 9.1% appearing once. Germline V gene sequence: CDR1 SNHLY, CDR2 FYNNEI. Trimming removed 4 bases at V and 0 bases at J, with 10 bases between. The CDR3 runs to 15 residues. The sequence was collected from an adult who was a healthcare worker with PCR-confirmed SARS-CoV-2 infection or an uninfected control (not recorded which). The sample taken for sequencing was whole blood. V gene TRBV2 combines with J gene TRBJ1-3, with D unclear. CDR3 loop: CASSGSGTSGNTIYF. The CDR3 nucleotides are TGTGCCAGCAGTGGGAGCGGAACCTCTGGAAACACCATATATTTT.